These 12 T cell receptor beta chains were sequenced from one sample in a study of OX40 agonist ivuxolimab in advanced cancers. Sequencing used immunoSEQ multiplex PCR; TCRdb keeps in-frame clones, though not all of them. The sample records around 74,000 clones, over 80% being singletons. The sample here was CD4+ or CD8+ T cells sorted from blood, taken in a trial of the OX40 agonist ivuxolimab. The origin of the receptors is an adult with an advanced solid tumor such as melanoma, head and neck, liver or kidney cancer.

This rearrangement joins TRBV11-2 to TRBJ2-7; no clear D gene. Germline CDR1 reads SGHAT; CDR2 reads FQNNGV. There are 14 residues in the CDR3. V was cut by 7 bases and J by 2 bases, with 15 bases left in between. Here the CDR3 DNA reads TGTGCCAGCACCTTTTCGTCTGGGCCCTACGAGCAGTACTTC. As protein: CASTFSSGPYEQYF.

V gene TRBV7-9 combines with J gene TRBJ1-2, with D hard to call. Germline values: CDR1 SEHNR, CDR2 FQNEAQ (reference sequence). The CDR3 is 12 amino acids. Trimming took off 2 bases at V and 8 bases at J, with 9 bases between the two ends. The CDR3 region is CASSLLVGGYTF. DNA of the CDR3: TGTGCCAGCAGCTTATTGGTGGGGGGCTACACCTTC.

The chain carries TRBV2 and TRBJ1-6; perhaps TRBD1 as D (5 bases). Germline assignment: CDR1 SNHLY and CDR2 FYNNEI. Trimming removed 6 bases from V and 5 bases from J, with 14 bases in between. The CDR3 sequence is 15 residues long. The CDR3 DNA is TGTGCCAGCAGCGCCATTAGGGGCCATAATTCACCCCTCCACTTT. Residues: CASSAIRGHNSPLHF. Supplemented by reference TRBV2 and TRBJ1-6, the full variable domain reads EPEVTQTPSHQVTQMGQEVILRCVPISNHLYFYWYRQILGQKVEFLVSFYNNEISEKSEIFDDQFSVERPDGSNFTLKIRSTKLEDSAMYFCASSAIRGHNSPLHFGNGTRLTVT.

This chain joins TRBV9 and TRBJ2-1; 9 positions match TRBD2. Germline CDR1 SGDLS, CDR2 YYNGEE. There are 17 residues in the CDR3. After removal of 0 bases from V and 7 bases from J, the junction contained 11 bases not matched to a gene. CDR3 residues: CASSVAGTSSGRNEQFF. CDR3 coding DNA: TGTGCCAGCAGCGTAGCTGGGACTAGCTCGGGGAGGAATGAGCAGTTCTTC.

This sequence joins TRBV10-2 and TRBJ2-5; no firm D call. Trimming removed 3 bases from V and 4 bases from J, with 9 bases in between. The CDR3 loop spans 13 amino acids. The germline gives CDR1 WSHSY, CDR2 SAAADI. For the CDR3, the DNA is TGCGCCAGCAGTGAACGGGCAAGAGAGACCCAGTACTTC. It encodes CASSERARETQYF.

The CDR3 sequence is CASSLAGSHYEQYF. The DNA for the CDR3 is TGTGCCAGCAGCTTAGCCGGGTCCCATTACGAGCAGTACTTC. V and J are TRBV11-3 and TRBJ2-5; D is ambiguous. The tail of the sequence fits TRBJ2-7 better, so the J call may be wrong. The CDR3 runs to 14 residues. From germline, CDR1 is SGHNT and CDR2 YENEEA.

The CDR3 sequence: CASFLTPNQPQHF. The CDR3 coding sequence is TGTGCCAGCTTTCTCACCCCGAATCAGCCCCAGCATTTT. The chain carries TRBV28 and TRBJ1-5; D is unclear. CDR1 is MDHEN, CDR2 SYDVKM, per germline. CDR3 length: 13 amino acids. Trimming took 8 bases from V and 4 from J, leaving 12 bases between them.

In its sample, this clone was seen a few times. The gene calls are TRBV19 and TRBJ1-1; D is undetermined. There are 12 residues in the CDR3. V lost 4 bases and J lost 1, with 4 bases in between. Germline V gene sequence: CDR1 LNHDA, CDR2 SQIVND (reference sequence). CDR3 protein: CASSKRNTEAFF. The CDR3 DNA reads TGTGCCAGTAGTAAAAGGAACACTGAAGCTTTCTTT.

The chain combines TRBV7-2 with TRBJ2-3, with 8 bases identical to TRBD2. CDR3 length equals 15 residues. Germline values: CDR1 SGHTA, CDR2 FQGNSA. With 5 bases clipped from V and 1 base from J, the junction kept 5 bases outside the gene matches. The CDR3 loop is CASSAGLAGTDTQYF. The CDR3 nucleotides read TGTGCCAGCAGCGCTGGACTAGCTGGCACAGATACGCAGTATTTT. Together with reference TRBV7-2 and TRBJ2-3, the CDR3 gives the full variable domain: GAGVSQSPSNKVTEKGKDVELRCDPISGHTALYWYRQSLGQGLEFLIYFQGNSAPDKSGLPSDRFSAERTGGSVSTLTIQRTQQEDSAVYLCASSAGLAGTDTQYFGPGTRLTVL.

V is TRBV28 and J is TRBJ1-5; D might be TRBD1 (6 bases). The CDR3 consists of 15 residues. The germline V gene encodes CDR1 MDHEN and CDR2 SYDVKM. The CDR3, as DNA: TGTGGATCCATAACAGGGTTCTATGGGAATCAGCCCCAGCATTTT. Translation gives CGSITGFYGNQPQHF.

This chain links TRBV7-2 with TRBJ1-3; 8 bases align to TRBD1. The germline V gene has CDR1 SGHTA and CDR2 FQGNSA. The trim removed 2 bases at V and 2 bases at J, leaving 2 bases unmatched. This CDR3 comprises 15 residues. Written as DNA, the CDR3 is TGTGCCAGCAGCTTACAGGGGGCGGCTGGAAACACCATATATTTT. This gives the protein CASSLQGAAGNTIYF.

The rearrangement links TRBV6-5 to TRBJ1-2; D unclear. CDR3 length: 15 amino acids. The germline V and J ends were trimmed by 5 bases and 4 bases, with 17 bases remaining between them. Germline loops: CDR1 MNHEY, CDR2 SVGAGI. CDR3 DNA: TGTGCCAGCAGTACCGAGGACGGGATCTTCTATGGCTACACCTTC. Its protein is CASSTEDGIFYGYTF.